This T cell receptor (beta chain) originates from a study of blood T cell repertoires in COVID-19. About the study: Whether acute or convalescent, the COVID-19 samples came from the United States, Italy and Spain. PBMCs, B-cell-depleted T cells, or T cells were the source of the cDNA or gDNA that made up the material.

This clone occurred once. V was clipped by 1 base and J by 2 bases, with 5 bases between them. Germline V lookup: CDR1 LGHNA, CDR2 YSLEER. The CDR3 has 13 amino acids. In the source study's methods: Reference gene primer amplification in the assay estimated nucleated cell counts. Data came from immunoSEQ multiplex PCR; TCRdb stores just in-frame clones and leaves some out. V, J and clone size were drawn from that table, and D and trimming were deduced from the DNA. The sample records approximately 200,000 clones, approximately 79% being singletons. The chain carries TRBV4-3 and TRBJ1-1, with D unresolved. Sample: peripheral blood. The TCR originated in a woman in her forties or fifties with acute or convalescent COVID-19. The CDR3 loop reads CASSQVTNTEAFF. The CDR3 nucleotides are TGCGCCAGCAGCCAAGTCACTAACACTGAAGCTTTCTTT.